The 29 T cell receptor beta chains below were found in one sample sequenced in a study of post-analysis software for immune sequencing data. The study, taken as a whole, reports: The five TRBV segments detected at higher frequency in patients than in controls included TRBV5-6, TRBV5-1 and TRBV20-1.

Each TCR beta cDNA library carried unique molecular identifiers. Each CDR3 protein gets one entry after TCRdb re-called the PCR reads with MiXCR. The repertoire includes 820,000 or so distinct CDR3 sequences, 53% of them detected once, and around 4.5% sits in the top ten. Their antigens remain unidentified. The sample comprised blood. The receptors derive from a girl under 18 with multiple sclerosis.

The chain links TRBV6-5 to TRBJ1-1, with a possible D match to TRBD1 (5 bases). The V gene lost 7 bases and the J gene lost 2 bases, with 11 bases spanning the gap. The CDR3 length is 13 residues. Germline values: CDR1 MNHEY, CDR2 SVGAGI. CDR3 residues: CASNGAVNTEAFF. The CDR3 DNA follows: TGTGCCAGCAATGGGGCGGTTAACACTGAAGCTTTCTTT.

The chain uses TRBV12-3 or TRBV12-4 and TRBJ1-2; 7 nucleotides match TRBD1. The V segment lost 6 bases and the J segment 4 bases; nucleotides outside the gene matches: 11. The CDR3 consists of 15 residues. This CDR3 reads CASRDTGVLGYGYTF. The CDR3, as DNA: TGTGCCAGCAGGGATACAGGGGTTTTGGGCTATGGCTACACCTTC.

V usage is TRBV10-3 and J usage is TRBJ2-3; D gene unclear. Germline-derived CDR1 and CDR2 are ENHRY and SYGVKD. Trimming pared 4 bases from V and 4 bases from J, leaving 12 bases between. The CDR3 length is 14 residues. The CDR3 coding sequence is TGTGCCATCAGTGGGCATTCTCGGGCAGATACGCAGTATTTT. Amino acid sequence: CAISGHSRADTQYF.

The CDR3 loop is CSVTPNTDTQYF. CDR3 nucleotides: TGCAGCGTGACCCCTAATACAGATACGCAGTATTTT. The rearrangement joins TRBV29-1 to TRBJ2-3; no clear D gene. V lost 6 bases and J lost 3, with 10 bases in between. The germline V gene has CDR1 SQVTM and CDR2 ANQGSEA. This CDR3 has 12 residues.

V and J are TRBV2 and TRBJ1-1, with D possibly being TRBD1 (5 bases). Germline-derived CDR1 and CDR2 are SNHLY and FYNNEI. V was pared by 8 bases and J by 1 base, with 14 bases between. CDR3 length: 14 residues. CDR3 region: CASLRGQKNTEAFF. Written as DNA, the CDR3 is TGTGCCAGCTTGAGGGGTCAGAAGAACACTGAAGCTTTCTTT.

This CDR3 reads CSVGGLVTDTQYF. As DNA, the CDR3 is TGCAGCGTTGGAGGCTTAGTCACAGATACGCAGTATTTT. The rearrangement joins TRBV29-1 to TRBJ2-3; D unclear. The length of the CDR3 is 13 residues. V was cut by 4 bases and J by 2 bases, with 10 bases left in between. Germline V gene lookup returns CDR1 SQVTM and CDR2 ANQGSEA.

The chain links TRBV20-1 to TRBJ2-4; 9 bases agree with TRBD1. The DNA end lines up better with TRBJ2-7; the J call may be wrong. The CDR3 contains 15 residues. Per the germline V gene, CDR1 is DFQATT and CDR2 is SNEGSKA (reference sequence). The CDR3 loop is CSASYPGTGPYEQYF. CDR3 sequence (DNA): TGCAGTGCTTCCTACCCCGGGACAGGGCCTTACGAGCAGTACTTC.

V and J are TRBV20-1 and TRBJ2-7; the D gene is possibly TRBD2 (6 bases). CDR1 is DFQATT and CDR2 is SNEGSKA in the germline V gene (reference sequence). V gave up 1 base and J gave up 2 bases, with 12 bases separating them. This CDR3 has 14 residues. CDR3: CSARGLVGTYEQYF. The CDR3 bases are TGCAGTGCTAGAGGACTAGTGGGGACCTACGAGCAGTACTTC.

This clonotype was picked up one time. The V call is TRBV5-1, the J call TRBJ2-5; D is ambiguous. CDR1 is SGHRS and CDR2 is YFSETQ in the germline V gene. This CDR3 contains 14 residues. V lost 2 bases, J lost 4 bases, and 12 bases lay in between. CDR3 loop: CASSFGTVRETQYF. In nucleotides, the CDR3 is TGCGCCAGCAGCTTCGGAACAGTGAGAGAGACCCAGTACTTC.

This clonotype was seen once. This chain joins TRBV27 and TRBJ2-3, with 11 bases lining up with TRBD2. Germline V CDR1 and CDR2: MNHEY, SMNVEV (reference sequence). With V trimmed by 5 bases and J by 2 bases, 12 bases remained unmatched. This CDR3 region has 18 residues. The CDR3 DNA reads TGTGCCAGCAGTCTGAGTCGGCTAGCGGGAGGCTTCACAGATACGCAGTATTTT. Translating it yields CASSLSRLAGGFTDTQYF.

J is TRBJ1-2 and V is TRBV3-1, with D possibly TRBD1 on 5 matching bases. Trimming pared 5 bases from V and 8 bases from J, leaving 15 bases between. The CDR3 has 13 residues. The germline V gene encodes CDR1 LGHDT and CDR2 YNNKEL (reference sequence). The CDR3 region is CASSFPGVGGYTF. The DNA of the CDR3 is TGTGCCAGCAGCTTCCCGGGGGTCGGCGGCTACACCTTC. Looking up the rest from reference TRBV3-1 and TRBJ1-2 gives the full variable domain: DTAVSQTPKYLVTQMGNDKSIKCEQNLGHDTMYWYKQDSKKFLKIMFSYNNKELIINETVPNRFSPKSPDKAHLNLHINSLELGDSAVYFCASSFPGVGGYTFGSGTRLTVV.

The chain recombines TRBV5-1 with TRBJ2-5; D not resolved. The V and J ends lost 0 bases and 3 bases respectively, with 9 bases between them. This CDR3 spans 14 amino acids. Looked up from germline, CDR1 is SGHRS and CDR2 is YFSETQ. In DNA form, the CDR3 reads TGCGCCAGCAGCTTGGGCCGAAGGGAAGAGACCCAGTACTTC. This encodes CASSLGRREETQYF.

This clonotype was detected many times. V gene TRBV15 combines with J gene TRBJ1-2; D remains unclear. CDR1 is LNHNV and CDR2 is YYDKDF in the germline V gene (reference sequence). The V and J ends lost 1 base and 4 bases respectively, with 13 bases between them. The CDR3 consists of 15 residues. The CDR3, as DNA: TGTGCCACCAGCAGAGCACTCGGAGGGAGCTATGGCTACACCTTC. Its translation: CATSRALGGSYGYTF.

This clonotype was found a few times. The chain carries TRBV20-1 and TRBJ2-5; D unclear. Germline values: CDR1 DFQATT, CDR2 SNEGSKA (reference sequence). The CDR3 is 13 amino acids. Trimming pared 3 bases from V and 5 bases from J, leaving 13 bases between. The CDR3 loop is CSASFHPRETQYF. CDR3 nucleotide sequence: TGCAGTGCTAGCTTTCACCCCCGTGAGACCCAGTACTTC.

The rearrangement joins TRBV20-1 to TRBJ2-1; D possibly matches TRBD1 or TRBD2 (5 bases each). Germline-derived CDR1 and CDR2 are DFQATT and SNEGSKA (reference sequence). The V end lost 6 bases, the J end lost 6 bases, and 30 bases lay between the germline ends. The CDR3 length is 18 residues. CDR3 bases: TGCAGTGCCCCCCGGGGCGCACAGCAACTACTACTACTCAATGAGCAGTTCTTC. Its protein is CSAPRGAQQLLLLNEQFF.

This clonotype was seen a few times. The gene calls are TRBV5-1 and TRBJ2-3, with D possibly matching TRBD2 (5 bases). The CDR3 runs 15 residues. Germline assignment: CDR1 SGHRS and CDR2 YFSETQ. V dropped 3 bases and J dropped 0 bases, with 11 bases sitting between them. CDR3 bases: TGCGCCAGCAGCTGGACTGGTCCGAGCACAGATACGCAGTATTTT. This encodes CASSWTGPSTDTQYF.

This chain connects TRBV5-1 to TRBJ2-3; 7 bases match TRBD2. Germline V gene data show CDR1 as SGHRS and CDR2 as YFSETQ. The ends lost 4 bases at V and 4 bases at J; junction bases unmatched: 15. The CDR3 has 17 residues. CDR3 region: CASSPGGGAARADTQYF. In nucleotides, the CDR3 is TGCGCCAGCAGCCCGGGGGGAGGGGCTGCAAGGGCAGATACGCAGTATTTT.

This clonotype was recorded a few times. V is TRBV9 and J is TRBJ2-3; a possible D gene is TRBD2 (6 bases). In germline, CDR1 is SGDLS, CDR2 YYNGEE. The CDR3 runs to 15 residues. Trimming took off 4 bases at V and 4 bases at J, with 16 bases between the two ends. The CDR3 reads CASSLAGSRPDTQYF. CDR3 sequence (DNA): TGTGCCAGCAGCTTGGCGGGGTCCCGGCCAGATACGCAGTATTTT.

This clonotype was seen a few times. The chain has TRBV20-1 and TRBJ2-7, with TRBD2 matching 7 bases. The CDR3 totals 12 residues. Germline CDR1 and CDR2: DFQATT and SNEGSKA (reference sequence). The V gene end was trimmed by 4 bases and the J gene end by 3 bases; junction bases not matched to a gene: 3. CDR3 bases: TGCAGTGCTACCGGGACTAACTACGAGCAGTACTTC. This gives the protein CSATGTNYEQYF.

Points on this clonotype: With a much larger clone just one base away, this may be a read error. The chain has TRBV6-1 and TRBJ2-4; D gene ambiguous. The DNA end favors TRBJ2-7, so the J call may be wrong. In germline, CDR1 is MNHNS, CDR2 SASEGT. The CDR3 extends over 11 amino acids. CDR3 DNA: TGTGCCAGCAGTGAATTGTACGAGCAGTACTTC. Translated: CASSELYEQYF.

The chain links TRBV29-1 to TRBJ2-1; D remains ambiguous. This CDR3 spans 12 amino acids. Trimming pared 2 bases from V and 9 bases from J, leaving 11 bases between. Germline V gene sequence: CDR1 SQVTM, CDR2 ANQGSEA. As DNA, the CDR3 is TGCAGCGTTGAAAGTGGGTCCGGTGAGCAGTTCTTC. Encoded protein: CSVESGSGEQFF.

V is TRBV29-1 and J is TRBJ1-2, with TRBD1 identical over 7 bases. In germline, CDR1 is SQVTM, CDR2 ANQGSEA. The CDR3 totals 15 residues. The V segment lost 1 base and the J segment 5 bases; nucleotides outside the gene matches: 10. The CDR3 spells CSVEGGGGSNYGYTF. CDR3 sequence (DNA): TGCAGCGTTGAAGGTGGAGGGGGCAGCAATTATGGCTACACCTTC.

This clonotype was counted a single time. The chain is built from TRBV7-6 and TRBJ2-1, with 12 bases matching TRBD2. Germline V CDR1 and CDR2: SGHVS, FNYEAQ. This CDR3 comprises 16 residues. The junction had 3 bases not matched to a gene; V was cut back by 2 bases and J by 4 bases. CDR3 region: CASSLRLAGAYNEQFF. The CDR3 nucleotides read TGTGCCAGCAGCTTACGACTAGCGGGAGCTTACAATGAGCAGTTCTTC.

The chain uses TRBV15 and TRBJ2-5; D is uncertain. Germline V CDR1 and CDR2: LNHNV, YYDKDF (reference sequence). The ends were cut back, 6 bases at V and 2 bases at J, with 10 bases in the middle. The CDR3 spans 13 residues. CDR3 region: CATRAWGQETQYF. CDR3 DNA sequence: TGTGCCACCAGGGCGTGGGGACAAGAGACCCAGTACTTC. The variable domain in full, completed from reference TRBV15 and TRBJ2-5, reads DAMVIQNPRYQVTQFGKPVTLSCSQTLNHNVMYWYQQKSSQAPKLLFHYYDKDFNNEADTPDNFQSRRPNTSFCFLDIRSPGLGDTAMYLCATRAWGQETQYFGPGTRLLVL.

The J gene is TRBJ2-1, the V gene TRBV20-1; 7 positions match TRBD1. This CDR3 has 13 amino acids. The V gene end was trimmed by 6 bases and the J gene end by 7 bases; junction bases not matched to a gene: 9. Germline loops: CDR1 DFQATT, CDR2 SNEGSKA (reference sequence). In nucleotides, the CDR3 is TGCAGTGCCTCGTCCCTGACAGGGAATGAGCAGTTCTTC. Protein sequence: CSASSLTGNEQFF.

The chain combines TRBV20-1 with TRBJ1-5; D perhaps matches TRBD1 (5 bases). V gave up 0 bases and J gave up 1 base, with 10 bases separating them. Germline loops: CDR1 DFQATT, CDR2 SNEGSKA (reference sequence). This CDR3 contains 15 residues. The CDR3 protein is CSARDRGPSNQPQHF. In DNA, the CDR3 is TGCAGTGCTAGAGATCGGGGACCCAGCAATCAGCCCCAGCATTTT.

The genes are TRBV7-9 and TRBJ2-6; perhaps TRBD2 as D (5 bases). The germline gives CDR1 SEHNR, CDR2 FQNEAQ (reference sequence). The V end lost 4 bases, the J end lost 1 base, and 20 bases lay between the germline ends. CDR3 length: 19 amino acids. The CDR3 here is CASSSRIGVDRSGANVLTF. CDR3 DNA sequence: TGTGCCAGCAGCTCCAGGATCGGGGTTGATAGGTCTGGGGCCAACGTCCTGACTTTC.

The V gene is TRBV6-5, the J gene TRBJ1-2, with TRBD1 identical over 7 bases. CDR3 length: 18 residues. The trim removed 2 bases at V and 1 base at J, leaving 13 bases unmatched. Germline V CDR1 and CDR2: MNHEY, SVGAGI. CDR3 in amino acids: CASSYLRNTGALNYGYTF. The CDR3 nucleotides are TGTGCCAGCAGTTACCTACGAAACACAGGGGCCCTTAACTATGGCTACACCTTC.

This rearrangement joins TRBV12-3 or TRBV12-4 to TRBJ2-3; 8 nucleotides line up with TRBD2. The V gene end was trimmed by 6 bases and the J gene end by 8 bases; junction bases not matched to a gene: 7. This CDR3 contains 13 residues. CDR3 in amino acids: CASSGGGTPTQYF. The CDR3 DNA reads TGTGCCAGCAGCGGGGGGGGCACTCCTACGCAGTATTTT.